The sample holds a few counts of the clone carrying this T cell receptor beta chain. What it binds is not known. These data originate in a study of identical twins. Overall study findings and caveats: Abundant cord blood beta clonotypes carried fewer insertions; memory repertoires showed none.

Addition of a universal primer site occurred through template switching, and cDNA carried unique molecular identifiers. TCRdb called the 5' RACE reads again in MiXCR, with one record for every CDR3 protein. The table has 1.5 million or so distinct CDR3 sequences, 25% to 35% seen once; the top ten hold over 0.25%. Only healthy Caucasians were enrolled as donors. The V segment lost 2 bases and the J segment 1 base; nucleotides outside the gene matches: 10. CDR3 length: 18 residues. The sequencing sample was made of cord blood. The chain links TRBV12-3 or TRBV12-4 to TRBJ2-1; 8 bases agree with TRBD2. The clonotype originates from a newborn girl in good health. This CDR3 is CASSLISGASRSYNEQFF. In DNA, the CDR3 is TGTGCCAGCAGTTTAATTAGCGGGGCCTCCAGGTCCTACAATGAGCAGTTCTTC.